What follows is one TCR beta chain and its context. Its antigen specificity is not known. No quality values exist for individual bases; no much larger clone is one base distant. This sample is part of a study of blood T cell repertoires in COVID-19 (dated by TCRdb to 2018 to 2020). At the level of the whole study: The collaborator samples originated in the United States, Italy and Spain and spanned the acute and convalescent phases of COVID-19. The prospective study material was composed of cDNA or gDNA derived from T cells, B-cell-depleted T cells, or PBMCs. Deeply sampled blood TCRbeta repertoires from subjects exposed to, actively infected with, or recovered from COVID-19 were included in the dataset. The repertoires were made available in a free public database intended to serve as a resource for research on the immune response to SARS-CoV-2. The samples were drawn from two sources: the first 160 participants of the ongoing ImmuneRACE study, and 950 to 1,500 subjects contributed by 6 global collaborators. The sample metadata nearly always contained a de-identified subject ID, COVID-19 status, age in years and sex. Where HLA class I and class II types were available, the types were taken from metadata supplied by the sample provider, not from assay-based typing. Beyond this particular receptor, the publication reports: How much clinical and demographic metadata was included differed by source and by participant, and the metadata was provided uncurated.

A second Seattle source provided samples from volunteer blood donors who had recovered from COVID-19. Whole blood was collected in K2EDTA tubes by collaborating institutions according to the institutions' own protocols. For TCRbeta analysis, collaborators shipped samples as frozen whole blood, isolated PBMCs, or DNA extracted from either of those sample types. From cysteine to phenylalanine, the CDR3 is 14 amino acids long. Left in the record is the CDR3 DNA by itself, 42 bases read in frame from the first base. Per the germline V gene, MNHEY is the CDR1 and SVGAGI is the CDR2. Trimming removed 6 bases from V and 7 bases from J, leaving 16 bases between the germline ends. TCRbeta CDR3 regions were amplified from genomic DNA by means of the immunoSEQ Assay, a bias-controlled multiplex PCR. In the authors' own workflow: The number of nucleated cells in each sample was estimated from the amplification of reference gene primers within the assay. Sequence reads were collapsed and filtered to measure the absolute abundance of every unique TCRbeta CDR3 rearrangement. For each sample, productive Simpson clonality was calculated as the square root of Simpson's diversity index over productive rearrangements. As stored in TCRdb, this immuneACCESS dataset retains in-frame rearrangements with V and J assigned. A fraction of the clones does not appear; measured against another copy, unresolved V genes explain less than half of the discrepancy, and the remainder lacks a known reason. Clone size and V and J calls were adopted from that table, with D and trimming inferred from the DNA. The sample contains 200,000 to 250,000 clones, roughly 85% of them found a single time. 2.2% of the sample goes to the ten largest clones.

The receptor chain draws on TRBV6-5 and TRBJ2-1; matching of 6 bases hints at TRBD1 as the D gene. Specimen: peripheral blood. The sequence was collected from a man aged 25 to 40 who had recovered from COVID-19. CDR3 loop: CASRPGQSVNEQFF. The nucleotide sequence is TGTGCCAGCAGACCGGGACAAAGCGTAAATGAGCAGTTCTTC.